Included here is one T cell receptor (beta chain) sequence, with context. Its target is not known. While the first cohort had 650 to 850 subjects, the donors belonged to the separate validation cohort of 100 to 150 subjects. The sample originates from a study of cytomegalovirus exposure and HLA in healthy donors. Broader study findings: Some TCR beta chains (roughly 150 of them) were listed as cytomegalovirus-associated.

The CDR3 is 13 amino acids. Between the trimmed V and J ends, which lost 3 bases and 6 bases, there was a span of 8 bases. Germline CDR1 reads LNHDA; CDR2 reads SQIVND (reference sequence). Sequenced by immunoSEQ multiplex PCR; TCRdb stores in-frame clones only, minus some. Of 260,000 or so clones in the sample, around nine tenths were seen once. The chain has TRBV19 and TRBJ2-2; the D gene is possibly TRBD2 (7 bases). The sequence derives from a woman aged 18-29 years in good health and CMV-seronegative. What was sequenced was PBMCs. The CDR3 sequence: CASSIGGPGELFF. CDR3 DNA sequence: TGTGCCAGTAGTATCGGGGGGCCCGGGGAGCTGTTTTTT.